A single sample is the source of the 18 T cell receptor beta chains below, sequenced in a study of blood T cells in healthy people across ages. Primed by a sample-barcoded 5' primer and a J-beta primer mix, a second PCR proceeded for roughly 6 to 12 cycles. In TCRdb, the 5' RACE reads were re-called with MiXCR into one record per CDR3 protein. The sample holds approximately 730,000 distinct CDR3 sequences, roughly 45% seen once. Sequencing was done on a sample of blood. The receptor set was obtained from a woman aged 55-69 years in good health.

The chain links TRBV20-1 to TRBJ2-3, with 8 positions matching TRBD2. The V gene end was trimmed by 8 bases and the J gene end by 0 bases; junction bases not matched to a gene: 10. This CDR3 spans 15 amino acids. The germline CDR1 and CDR2 sequences are DFQATT and SNEGSKA (reference sequence). The CDR3 spells CSTNPLAGSTDTQYF. Here the CDR3 DNA reads TGCAGTACGAACCCCTTAGCGGGGAGCACAGATACGCAGTATTTT.

This chain uses TRBV24-1 with TRBJ2-3; 9 positions agree with TRBD1. CDR3 length: 18 amino acids. From germline, CDR1 is KGHDR and CDR2 SFDVKD. Trimming removed 4 bases from V and 0 bases from J; junction bases left unmatched: 10. The chain's CDR3 is CATSEPGQGGPSTDTQYF. CDR3 coding DNA: TGTGCCACCAGTGAACCGGGACAGGGTGGACCAAGCACAGATACGCAGTATTTT.

This clonotype turned up a few times. CDR3 region: CSVEEGGGTDTQYF. The CDR3 DNA follows: TGCAGCGTTGAAGAAGGGGGGGGCACAGATACGCAGTATTTT. The chain links TRBV29-1 to TRBJ2-3; weak D call: TRBD2 (7 bases). The CDR3 runs to 14 residues. The germline gives CDR1 SQVTM, CDR2 ANQGSEA. The V end lost 0 bases, the J end lost 1 base, and 8 bases lay between the germline ends.

This clonotype was observed at least ten times. The genes are TRBV29-1 and TRBJ1-4; 8 nucleotides align to TRBD1. Germline V gene data show CDR1 as SQVTM and CDR2 as ANQGSEA. The CDR3 runs 12 residues. With 6 bases clipped from V and 8 bases from J, the junction kept 5 bases outside the gene matches. The CDR3 reads CSVGQGGEKLFF. In nucleotides, the CDR3 is TGCAGCGTCGGACAGGGAGGCGAAAAACTGTTTTTT. Using reference TRBV29-1 and TRBJ1-4 for the parts outside the CDR3, the full variable domain is SAVISQKPSRDICQRGTSLTIQCQVDSQVTMMFWYRQQPGQSLTLIATANQGSEATYESGFVIDKFPISRPNLTFSTLTVSNMSPEDSSIYLCSVGQGGEKLFFGSGTQLSVL.

Many counts were recorded for this clonotype. This chain joins TRBV6-6 and TRBJ2-7; D is uncertain. Germline V gives CDR1 MNHNY, CDR2 SVGAGI (reference sequence). The CDR3 extends over 14 amino acids. V gave up 4 bases and J gave up 0 bases, with 10 bases separating them. DNA for the CDR3: TGTGCCAGCAGTTCAACTCCGAGCTCCTACGAGCAGTACTTC. Translated, it gives CASSSTPSSYEQYF.

This clonotype was observed a handful of times. The CDR3 coding sequence is TGTGCCAGCAGCCTTACGGGGGGGGGTTCCTACAATGAGCAGTTCTTC. It specifies CASSLTGGGSYNEQFF. The chain joins TRBV11-3 to TRBJ2-1, with 8 bases that match TRBD2. The junction had 7 bases not matched to a gene; V was cut back by 5 bases and J by 1 base. CDR1 is SGHNT, CDR2 YENEEA, per germline. The CDR3 contains 16 residues.

The CDR3 spells CASSPGGPSTGELFF. Here the CDR3 DNA reads TGCGCCAGCAGCCCGGGGGGGCCTTCCACCGGGGAGCTGTTTTTT. This chain uses TRBV5-1 with TRBJ2-2, with TRBD2 matching over 8 bases. V dropped 4 bases and J dropped 4; count of bases not matched to a gene: 6. This CDR3 is built from 15 residues. CDR1 SGHRS and CDR2 YFSETQ come from the germline V gene.

This clonotype was seen more than once but under ten times. This rearrangement joins TRBV6-1 to TRBJ2-1; 12 bases line up with TRBD2. The CDR3 length is 19 residues. Unmatched junction bases numbered 12, after V lost 6 bases and J lost 0 bases. The V gene's germline CDR1 is MNHNS and CDR2 SASEGT. The CDR3 spells CASRTGGLAGPISYNEQFF. CDR3 coding DNA: TGTGCCAGCAGGACGGGTGGACTAGCGGGGCCGATCTCCTACAATGAGCAGTTCTTC.

This clonotype was observed a handful of times. The J gene is TRBJ2-3, the V gene TRBV7-9; 10 bases map to TRBD2. This CDR3 comprises 15 residues. Germline V CDR1 and CDR2: SEHNR, FQNEAQ (reference sequence). V trimming: 5 bases; J trimming: 4 bases; junction bases outside the gene matches: 6. The DNA of the CDR3 is TGTGCCAGCAGCCCCGTAGCGGGGGGTTCAGATACGCAGTATTTT. This gives the protein CASSPVAGGSDTQYF.

This clonotype came up a few times. The rearrangement joins TRBV2 to TRBJ2-1, with 10 bases that match TRBD2. V trimming: 10 bases; J trimming: 7 bases; junction bases outside the gene matches: 10. Germline lookup yields CDR1 SNHLY and CDR2 FYNNEI. This CDR3 has 14 residues. The CDR3: CANRAGGPRNEQFF. DNA of the CDR3: TGTGCCAATCGAGCGGGAGGGCCTCGTAATGAGCAGTTCTTC.

This clonotype has just a few counts. The J gene is TRBJ2-5, the V gene TRBV4-2; D ambiguous. V shed 4 bases and J shed 11 bases, with 17 bases lying between them. Germline CDR1 reads LGHNA; CDR2 reads YNFKEQ. The CDR3 spans 13 residues. In DNA form, the CDR3 reads TGTGCCAGCAGCCTCCTCGGCCGGAATGAGCAGTACTTC. Protein sequence: CASSLLGRNEQYF.

The chain joins TRBV27 to TRBJ1-5; a possible D gene is TRBD1 (5 bases). From germline, CDR1 is MNHEY and CDR2 SMNVEV (reference sequence). The length of the CDR3 is 13 residues. The V gene lost 2 bases and the J gene lost 7 bases, with 9 bases spanning the gap. CDR3 residues: CASSLEGAQPQHF. CDR3 in DNA: TGTGCCAGCAGTTTAGAAGGGGCCCAGCCCCAGCATTTT.

This chain joins TRBV7-3 and TRBJ1-1, with D possibly matching TRBD1 (5 bases). This CDR3 contains 13 residues. Trimming stripped 1 base from V and 9 bases from J, with 12 bases between. Per germline, CDR1 SGHTA and CDR2 FQGTGA. The CDR3 nucleotides read TGTGCCAGCAGCTTAAAGTCCGGGGGAAAAGCTTTCTTT. It translates to CASSLKSGGKAFF.

The chain uses TRBV10-3 and TRBJ1-2; weak D call: TRBD1 (6 bases). Trimming took 7 bases from V and 0 from J, leaving 15 bases between them. In germline, CDR1 is ENHRY, CDR2 SYGVKD. This CDR3 region has 15 residues. DNA for the CDR3: TGTGCCATCAAGGGGGGTTCCTCTCCTAACTATGGCTACACCTTC. It codes for CAIKGGSSPNYGYTF.

The chain joins TRBV6-2 or TRBV6-3 to TRBJ2-3; D call uncertain. V was shortened by 8 bases and J by 0 bases, with 15 bases between the two germline ends. Looked up from germline, CDR1 is MNHEY and CDR2 is SVGEGT. The CDR3 covers 15 residues. CDR3 sequence: CASLSRTASTDTQYF. Written as DNA, the CDR3 is TGTGCCAGCCTATCCCGCACGGCCAGCACAGATACGCAGTATTTT.

This clonotype was seen at least ten times. V and J are TRBV6-5 and TRBJ2-7; 10 bases line up with TRBD1. V was clipped by 1 base and J by 2 bases; unmatched bases: 2. Germline CDR1 is MNHEY and CDR2 is SVGAGI. The CDR3 contains 15 residues. CDR3 amino acids: CASSYFDRGPYEQYF. CDR3 nucleotide sequence: TGTGCCAGCAGTTACTTTGACAGGGGGCCCTACGAGCAGTACTTC.

The rearrangement joins TRBV29-1 to TRBJ2-3; TRBD2 matches at 14 bases. Germline loops: CDR1 SQVTM, CDR2 ANQGSEA. The CDR3 extends over 15 amino acids. J gave up 2 bases and V 8 bases, and 6 bases lay outside the gene matches. The CDR3 region has the DNA TGCAGCCTAGAGGGACTAGCGGGAGACACAGATACGCAGTATTTT. The encoded protein is CSLEGLAGDTDTQYF.

This clonotype was seen more than once but under ten times. The chain carries TRBV27 and TRBJ1-5; TRBD1 matches at 8 bases. CDR3 length: 14 residues. The J segment lost 5 bases and the V segment lost 6 bases, leaving 6 bases of the junction unmatched. CDR1 and CDR2 (germline): MNHEY, SMNVEV (reference sequence). CDR3 nucleotide sequence: TGTGCCAGCAGGCGACCAGGGGGCGATCAGCCCCAGCATTTT. Translation gives CASRRPGGDQPQHF.